Sequencing of this TCR beta chain was carried out in a study of technical replicates of blood from a few donors. The germline V gene encodes CDR1 SEHNR and CDR2 FQNEAQ (reference sequence). This CDR3 comprises 14 residues. V lost 8 bases and J 2 bases, leaving 14 bases between the germline ends. Measured with immunoSEQ multiplex PCR; TCRdb has only the in-frame clones, and not every one. The sample lists approximately 70,000 clones, around 90% occurring once. This chain joins TRBV7-9 and TRBJ2-3, with TRBD1 as a possible D gene (5 bases). The sequencing sample was made of T cells isolated from PBMCs. This clonotype was obtained from a human donor in good health. The CDR3 loop is CASSGWGNTDTQYF. DNA of the CDR3: TGTGCCAGCTCAGGGTGGGGTAACACAGATACGCAGTATTTT.